One and the same sample provided the 24 T cell receptor beta chains below, sequenced in a study of resident and recirculating memory T cells in vitiligo. Repertoires were generated with immunoSEQ multiplex PCR, while TCRdb's copy carries only in-frame clones and drops some. This table has 72,000 or so clones, about 92% appearing once. Sequenced sample: blood. These receptors all come from a male donor with vitiligo.

This chain links TRBV11-3 with TRBJ2-7; D is unclear. The germline gives CDR1 SGHNT, CDR2 YENEEA. V gave up 0 bases and J gave up 3 bases, with 12 bases separating them. The CDR3 runs 15 residues. The CDR3 DNA is TGTGCCAGCAGCTTAGATATCAGTCGGGTCTACGAGCAGTACTTC. It is translated as CASSLDISRVYEQYF.

The chain employs TRBV5-1 and TRBJ2-2; the match to TRBD1 covers 7 bases. V was clipped by 4 bases and J by 7 bases; unmatched bases: 7. Germline lookup yields CDR1 SGHRS and CDR2 YFSETQ. This CDR3 is built from 14 residues. In DNA form, the CDR3 reads TGCGCCAGCAGCGCGACAGGGATGATCGGGGAGCTGTTTTTT. It specifies CASSATGMIGELFF. Filled out from reference TRBV5-1 and TRBJ2-2, the complete variable domain reads KAGVTQTPRYLIKTRGQQVTLSCSPISGHRSVSWYQQTPGQGLQFLFEYFSETQRNKGNFPGRFSGRQFSNSRSEMNVSTLELGDSALYLCASSATGMIGELFFGEGSRLTVL.

V usage is TRBV29-1 and J usage is TRBJ2-3; possibly TRBD2 for D (6 bases). The CDR3 totals 15 residues. Trimming took off 6 bases at V and 4 bases at J, with 20 bases between the two ends. The germline V gene has CDR1 SQVTM and CDR2 ANQGSEA. The CDR3 reads CSVISSRRVADTQYF. DNA of the CDR3: TGCAGCGTGATCTCCAGCCGGAGGGTAGCAGATACGCAGTATTTT.

The genes are TRBV30 and TRBJ1-1, with 9 bases lining up with TRBD1. The germline CDR1 and CDR2 sequences are GTSNPN and SVGIG (reference sequence). CDR3 length equals 12 residues. Unmatched junction bases numbered 3, after V lost 5 bases and J lost 5 bases. The CDR3 reads CAWAGQGTEAFF. In DNA form, the CDR3 reads TGTGCCTGGGCCGGACAGGGGACTGAAGCTTTCTTT.

The chain recombines TRBV18 with TRBJ2-5; 10 nucleotides match TRBD1. V was pared by 1 base and J by 2 bases, with 10 bases of the junction left unmatched. In germline, CDR1 is KGHSH, CDR2 LQKENI. The CDR3 sequence is 18 residues long. This CDR3 is CASSPLMGQGTIQETQYF. DNA for the CDR3: TGTGCCAGCTCACCACTTATGGGACAGGGGACCATACAAGAGACCCAGTACTTC.

This rearrangement joins TRBV7-6 to TRBJ1-3, with D unresolved. The CDR3 length is 17 residues. Germline CDR1 SGHVS, CDR2 FNYEAQ. V dropped 1 base and J dropped 0 bases, with 13 bases sitting between them. The CDR3 loop reads CASSLEPSIPSGNTIYF. The CDR3 bases are TGTGCCAGCAGCTTAGAACCGAGTATACCCTCTGGAAACACCATATATTTT.

This clone has just one count. The chain employs TRBV6-5 and TRBJ2-7; 7 nucleotides line up with TRBD2. The CDR3 is made up of 13 amino acids. The ends lost 4 bases at V and 9 bases at J; junction bases unmatched: 9. Looked up from germline, CDR1 is MNHEY and CDR2 is SVGAGI. CDR3: CASSSGSGRRQYF. DNA for the CDR3: TGTGCCAGCAGTTCTGGGTCCGGGAGGCGGCAGTACTTC.

The chain employs TRBV6-6 and TRBJ1-5; TRBD1 is a possible D gene (6 bases). With 5 bases removed from V and 5 bases from J, the gap between germline ends came to 16 bases. The CDR3 length is 15 residues. Germline V gives CDR1 MNHNY, CDR2 SVGAGI (reference sequence). The DNA for the CDR3 is TGTGCCAGCAGTACGGGCAGGGGTTCGGATCAGCCCCAGCATTTT. As protein: CASSTGRGSDQPQHF.

The chain uses TRBV6-5 and TRBJ2-1; TRBD2 aligns across 7 bases. The CDR3 contains 15 residues. Germline V gene lookup returns CDR1 MNHEY and CDR2 SVGAGI. V shed 7 bases, J shed 3 bases, and the junction held 9 bases outside the gene matches. Here the CDR3 DNA reads TGTGCCAGCACCACGGGGGGAGGGCGCTACAATGAGCAGTTCTTC. Translated, it gives CASTTGGGRYNEQFF.

The CDR3 here is CASSAWTRGEQYF. In DNA form, the CDR3 reads TGTGCCAGCAGCGCATGGACTAGGGGCGAGCAGTACTTC. The gene calls are TRBV27 and TRBJ2-7; 7 positions match TRBD2. The V gene's germline CDR1 is MNHEY and CDR2 SMNVEV (reference sequence). The V gene end was trimmed by 6 bases and the J gene end by 6 bases; junction bases not matched to a gene: 8. The length of the CDR3 is 13 residues.

The chain joins TRBV18 to TRBJ1-1; perhaps TRBD1 as D (6 bases). CDR3 length: 15 residues. Germline values: CDR1 KGHSH, CDR2 LQKENI. The V end lost 3 bases, the J end lost 6 bases, and 17 bases lay between the germline ends. Here the CDR3 reads CASSPPQSRQAEAFF. Here the CDR3 DNA reads TGTGCCAGCTCACCCCCTCAGTCCCGACAGGCTGAAGCTTTCTTT.

The V call is TRBV28, the J call TRBJ2-2; D possibly corresponds to TRBD2 (6 bases). CDR3 length: 20 amino acids. Germline V gene data show CDR1 as MDHEN and CDR2 as SYDVKM. V shed 10 bases and J shed 1 base, with 31 bases lying between them. The CDR3: CATGWRRVFGPGRNTGELFF. The CDR3 coding sequence is TGTGCCACAGGTTGGAGGAGGGTTTTCGGTCCGGGCCGGAACACCGGGGAGCTGTTTTTT.

The chain uses TRBV5-1 and TRBJ1-3; D gene ambiguous. Trimming cost V 1 base and J 4 bases, with 12 bases left between them. The CDR3 runs 15 residues. CDR1 is SGHRS, CDR2 YFSETQ, per germline. The CDR3 protein is CASSLQRPGGNTIYF. CDR3 bases: TGCGCCAGCAGCTTGCAGCGCCCCGGAGGAAACACCATATATTTT.

This rearrangement joins TRBV9 to TRBJ2-2, with D possibly being TRBD2 (5 bases). V was clipped by 0 bases and J by 4 bases, with 13 bases between them. In germline, CDR1 is SGDLS, CDR2 YYNGEE. CDR3 length: 16 amino acids. The CDR3 nucleotides are TGTGCCAGCAGCGTAGCTGGAGGCGGGCCCACCGGGGAGCTGTTTTTT. Residues: CASSVAGGGPTGELFF. The variable domain in full, with the rest retrieved from reference TRBV9 and TRBJ2-2, is DSGVTQTPKHLITATGQRVTLRCSPRSGDLSVYWYQQSLDQGLQFLIQYYNGEERAKGNILERFSAQQFPDLHSELNLSSLELGDSALYFCASSVAGGGPTGELFFGEGSRLTVL.

CDR3 coding DNA: TGCGCCAGCTCCATAGGAAGGGGGAGTGAGCAGTACTTC. It is translated as CASSIGRGSEQYF. This chain joins TRBV5-1 and TRBJ2-7; D is perhaps TRBD1 (6 bases). The germline V gene has CDR1 SGHRS and CDR2 YFSETQ. This CDR3 has 13 amino acids. Trimming shortened V by 7 bases and J by 7 bases, and 18 bases separated the two germline ends. The full variable domain, in which reference TRBV5-1 and TRBJ2-7 provide the parts outside the CDR3, is KAGVTQTPRYLIKTRGQQVTLSCSPISGHRSVSWYQQTPGQGLQFLFEYFSETQRNKGNFPGRFSGRQFSNSRSEMNVSTLELGDSALYLCASSIGRGSEQYFGPGTRLTVT.

The genes are TRBV30 and TRBJ2-2; perhaps TRBD2 as D (6 bases). Germline values: CDR1 GTSNPN, CDR2 SVGIG (reference sequence). The CDR3 consists of 13 residues. V gave up 6 bases and J gave up 7 bases, with 15 bases separating them. The CDR3 DNA reads TGTGCCTGCCCACGGGGGAGTGGCGGGGAGCTGTTTTTT. Residues: CACPRGSGGELFF.

The J gene is TRBJ1-3, the V gene TRBV21-1; the table's D call, TRBD1, was not checked against the DNA. TRBV21-1 is a pseudogene locus. CDR3 length equals 17 residues. CDR3 DNA: TGTGCCAGCAGCAAATGGAAGGCCGGGACAGGAAGAAACACCATATATTTT. Translated: CASSKWKAGTGRNTIYF.

The chain joins TRBV6-6 to TRBJ2-7; no firm D call. There are 10 residues in the CDR3. The germline gives CDR1 MNHNY, CDR2 SVGAGI (reference sequence). The germline V and J ends were trimmed by 8 bases and 2 bases, with 4 bases remaining between them. CDR3: CASAAYEQYF. The CDR3 DNA sequence: TGTGCCAGCGCGGCCTACGAGCAGTACTTC.

This chain joins TRBV7-7 and TRBJ2-5, with D perhaps matching TRBD1 (5 bases). There are 13 residues in the CDR3. CDR1 and CDR2 from the germline V gene are SSHAT and FNYEAQ (reference sequence). Between the trimmed V and J ends, which lost 0 bases and 5 bases, there was a span of 7 bases. DNA for the CDR3: TGTGCCAGCAGCTTAGCAGGGGCCGAGACCCAGTACTTC. Amino acid sequence: CASSLAGAETQYF.

The gene calls are TRBV7-6 and TRBJ1-6, with TRBD1 as a possible D gene (6 bases). The CDR3 is 15 amino acids. Deletions cut 5 bases from V and 7 bases from J, with 15 bases between. Germline values: CDR1 SGHVS, CDR2 FNYEAQ. CDR3 protein: CASSTYRDGNSPLHF. The CDR3, as DNA: TGTGCCAGCAGCACCTACAGGGACGGGAATTCACCCCTCCACTTT.

The CDR3 nucleotides are TGTGCCAGCAGCCCCCCTGAGGGAGGAAGGACAGATACGCAGTATTTT. Its protein is CASSPPEGGRTDTQYF. The V and J genes are TRBV7-2 and TRBJ2-3; tentative D call: TRBD2 (6 bases). Trimming left V 5 bases short and J 3 bases short, with 18 bases between. From germline, CDR1 is SGHTA and CDR2 FQGNSA. This CDR3 is built from 16 residues.

This CDR3 reads CASSFWSGTTRQQAQHF. Here the CDR3 DNA reads TGTGCCAGCAGCTTTTGGTCCGGGACTACAAGACAACAGGCCCAGCATTTT. The chain employs TRBV28 and TRBJ1-5; maybe TRBD1 (5 bases). Trimming stripped 6 bases from V and 11 bases from J, with 29 bases between. The CDR3 sequence is 17 residues long. Germline values: CDR1 MDHEN, CDR2 SYDVKM.

In this sample, this clone turned up once. This rearrangement joins TRBV7-2 to TRBJ1-2, with 8 bases identical to TRBD1. Germline V gene lookup returns CDR1 SGHTA and CDR2 FQGNSA. V was clipped by 5 bases and J by 5 bases; unmatched bases: 4. There are 13 residues in the CDR3. The CDR3 region is CASSPQGAYGYTF. The CDR3 coding sequence is TGTGCCAGCAGCCCCCAGGGGGCATATGGCTACACCTTC.

The chain has TRBV11-3 and TRBJ2-4, with a possible D match to TRBD2 (5 bases). Germline-derived CDR1 and CDR2 are SGHNT and YENEEA. The CDR3 runs to 16 residues. The V end lost 4 bases, the J end lost 0 bases, and 13 bases lay between the germline ends. The CDR3, as DNA: TGTGCCAGCAGCTCTAGGAGGCTTCTAGCCAAAAACATTCAGTACTTC. It is translated as CASSSRRLLAKNIQYF.